The clone carrying this T cell receptor beta chain was found a few times. Its antigen is unknown. The PCR used 60 Vbeta and 13 Jbeta primers. Assay used: immunoSEQ multiplex PCR; TCRdb lists only in-frame clones, some missing. The sample shows 80,000 or so clones, over 9% of them seen only once. This specimen belongs to a study of cytomegalovirus exposure and HLA in healthy donors. About the research overall: Earlier, approximately 180 million T cells were analyzed, and about 100 million unique TCR beta sequences were found among them. Points from the study as a whole: Later, TCR association rates were found to vary by HLA locus, highest for DRB1 and lowest for HLA-C. Beyond CMV serostatus, there was no information to go on about immune exposure.

All donors participated as healthy donors of bone marrow. Germline V gene data show CDR1 as SGHVS and CDR2 as FNYEAQ. V lost 2 bases and J 3 bases, leaving 16 bases between the germline ends. The CDR3 covers 16 residues. This TCR was recovered from a man in his sixties in good health and CMV-seropositive. The chain is built from TRBV7-6 and TRBJ1-1; possible D gene TRBD1, 5 bases. What was sequenced was PBMCs. CDR3: CASSLLAGGSYTEAFF. CDR3 sequence (DNA): TGTGCCAGCAGCTTACTAGCGGGGGGATCGTACACTGAAGCTTTCTTT.